This TCR beta chain was found in a study of beta chain features in type 1 diabetes. About the study: Sorted cells from all samples, numbering roughly 100,000,000, were examined. Overall study results and limits: TCRB CDR3 length was moderately but significantly reduced in all four CD4+ subsets of Type 1 diabetes patients.

This CDR3 has 11 amino acids. V dropped 2 bases and J dropped 3 bases, with 1 base sitting between them. Germline values: CDR1 SGHRS, CDR2 YFSETQ. Since all of the isolated RNA was reverse transcribed, expressed TCRB transcripts were what got sequenced. Using immunoSEQ multiplex PCR, the repertoire was profiled, and TCRdb retains in-frame clones only, with some absent. The sample comprises some 640,000 clones, around 15% of which are singletons, and roughly 0.04% rests with the top ten. Only a few counts were recorded for this clone. Its antigen remains unidentified. Other nucleotide sequences from this sample produce the same CDR3.

The J gene is TRBJ2-3, the V gene TRBV5-1; no clear D. Sequenced sample: naive CD4+ T cells from blood. This clonotype was sampled from a man aged 18 to 29 with type 1 diabetes. The CDR3 DNA sequence: TGCGCCAGCAGCTTAACAGATACGCAGTATTTT. It specifies CASSLTDTQYF. Complete variable domain (other parts from reference TRBV5-1 and TRBJ2-3): KAGVTQTPRYLIKTRGQQVTLSCSPISGHRSVSWYQQTPGQGLQFLFEYFSETQRNKGNFPGRFSGRQFSNSRSEMNVSTLELGDSALYLCASSLTDTQYFGPGTRLTVL.